Listed here is a single TCR beta chain. Its antigen is not identified. In the same sample, other DNA sequences code for this CDR3. J gave up 2 bases and V 3 bases, and 4 bases lay outside the gene matches. Germline assignment: CDR1 LNHDA and CDR2 SQIVND (reference sequence). The CDR3 is made up of 14 amino acids. This record comes from a study of cytomegalovirus exposure and HLA in healthy donors. The study's findings and limits: Published work reported that the classifier diagnosed cytomegalovirus status with high specificity and sensitivity.

Separation from the roughly 680-subject first cohort characterized the roughly 120-subject validation cohort, to which the donors belonged. This table comes from immunoSEQ multiplex PCR, and its TCRdb copy is limited to in-frame clones, with some not included. This sample has 80,000 to 90,000 clones, with about 96% found just once. Material for sequencing was PBMCs. The rearrangement joins TRBV19 to TRBJ2-7; 7 nucleotides match TRBD2. This clonotype was sampled from a man aged 18 to 35 in good health and CMV-seronegative. The CDR3 protein is CASSIQGGPYEQYF. CDR3 coding DNA: TGTGCCAGTAGTATCCAGGGAGGGCCCTACGAGCAGTACTTC.